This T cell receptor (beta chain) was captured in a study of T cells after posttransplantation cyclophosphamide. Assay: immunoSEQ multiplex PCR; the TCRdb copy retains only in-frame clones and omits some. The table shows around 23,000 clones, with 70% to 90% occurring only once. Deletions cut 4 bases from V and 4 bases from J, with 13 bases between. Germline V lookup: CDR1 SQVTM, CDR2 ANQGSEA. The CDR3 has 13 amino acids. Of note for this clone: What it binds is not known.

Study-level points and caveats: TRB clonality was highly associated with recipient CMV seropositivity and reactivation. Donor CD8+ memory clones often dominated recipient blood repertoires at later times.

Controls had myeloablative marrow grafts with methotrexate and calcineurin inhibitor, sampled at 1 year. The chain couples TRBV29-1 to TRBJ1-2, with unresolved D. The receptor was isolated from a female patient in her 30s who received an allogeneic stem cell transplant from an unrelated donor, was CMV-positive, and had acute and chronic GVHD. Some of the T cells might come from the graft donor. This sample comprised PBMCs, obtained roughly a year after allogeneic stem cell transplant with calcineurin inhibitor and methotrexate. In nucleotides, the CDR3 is TGCAGCGTTGGTATAGGCGGGAGCTATGGCTACACCTTC. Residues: CSVGIGGSYGYTF.